These 19 T cell receptor beta chains were sequenced from one sample in a study of shared clonotypes between healthy human individuals. TCRdb's copy holds only in-frame clones and misses some; the assay was immunoSEQ multiplex PCR. Here the sample spans 950,000 to 1,100,000 clones, about 80% being singletons. The source material was memory CD4+ T cells sorted from blood. Subset described: CD45RA-negative fraction. These receptors all stem from a man between 18 and 29 years old in good health.

The chain joins TRBV11-2 to TRBJ2-7; maybe TRBD1 (6 bases). CDR1 and CDR2 (germline): SGHAT, FQNNGV. The germline V and J ends were trimmed by 5 bases and 2 bases, with 13 bases remaining between them. The CDR3 is made up of 14 amino acids. The CDR3 here is CASSITQGPYEQYF. The CDR3 nucleotides are TGTGCCAGCAGCATAACCCAGGGGCCCTACGAGCAGTACTTC.

The chain uses TRBV21-1 and TRBJ2-1; TRBD1, as called in the table, went unchecked against the DNA. TRBV21-1 corresponds to a pseudogene. CDR3 length: 16 residues. CDR3 DNA: TGTGCCAGCAGCGCCCCACGGGACAGGGGGCAGAATGAGCAGTTCTTC. It specifies CASSAPRDRGQNEQFF.

This clone was seen more than once but under ten times. The chain uses TRBV4-1 and TRBJ2-7, with 10 bases aligning to TRBD2. Looked up from germline, CDR1 is MGHRA and CDR2 is YSYEKL. After removal of 0 bases from V and 5 bases from J, the junction contained 19 bases not matched to a gene. This CDR3 has 20 amino acids. For the CDR3, the DNA is TGCGCCAGCAGCCAAGAAGTTCTAGGAGCGGGAGGGGTCCGGGGCAACGAGCAGTACTTC. It yields the protein CASSQEVLGAGGVRGNEQYF.

The chain recombines TRBV2 with TRBJ2-2, with 9 bases lining up with TRBD2. Unmatched junction bases numbered 11, after V lost 7 bases and J lost 8 bases. This CDR3 comprises 15 residues. In germline, CDR1 is SNHLY, CDR2 FYNNEI. Written as DNA, the CDR3 is TGTGCCAGCAAATCTCTAGCGGGACTCACAGGGGAGCTGTTTTTT. This sequence encodes CASKSLAGLTGELFF.

The chain uses TRBV29-1 and TRBJ1-1; D is ambiguous. Germline CDR1 SQVTM, CDR2 ANQGSEA. With 7 bases removed from V and 7 bases from J, the gap between germline ends came to 13 bases. CDR3 length equals 11 residues. The CDR3 sequence is CSGRKLGEAFF. As DNA, the CDR3 is TGCAGCGGCAGAAAGTTGGGTGAAGCTTTCTTT.

This clone has only a few counts. J is TRBJ2-5 and V is TRBV28; TRBD2 matches at 12 bases. The CDR3 covers 18 residues. The V gene end was trimmed by 5 bases and the J gene end by 3 bases; junction bases not matched to a gene: 13. The germline gives CDR1 MDHEN, CDR2 SYDVKM. The CDR3 DNA follows: TGTGCCAGCAGTCCCCAAGCCCTAGCGGGGGGGTATAAAGAGACCCAGTACTTC. It encodes CASSPQALAGGYKETQYF. Full variable domain (remainder filled in from reference TRBV28 and TRBJ2-5): DVKVTQSSRYLVKRTGEKVFLECVQDMDHENMFWYRQDPGLGLRLIYFSYDVKMKEKGDIPEGYSVSREKKERFSLILESASTNQTSMYLCASSPQALAGGYKETQYFGPGTRLLVL.

The chain joins TRBV30 to TRBJ2-7; no reliable D call. Germline values: CDR1 GTSNPN, CDR2 SVGIG (reference sequence). The CDR3 covers 12 residues. The V gene lost 1 base and the J gene lost 3 bases, with 7 bases spanning the gap. The CDR3 DNA sequence: TGTGCCTGGAGTGGGTCCCTCTACGAGCAGTACTTC. Amino acids: CAWSGSLYEQYF.

Remarks on this clone: In the same sample, other DNA sequences code for this CDR3. The chain joins TRBV5-5 to TRBJ1-1; D gene uncertain. The CDR3 sequence is 13 residues long. Germline V gene data show CDR1 as SGHKS and CDR2 as YYEKEE (reference sequence). V dropped 0 bases and J dropped 2 bases, with 5 bases sitting between them. The CDR3 sequence is CASSLGGNTEAFF. As DNA, the CDR3 is TGTGCCAGCAGCTTGGGTGGAAACACTGAAGCTTTCTTT.

The V and J genes are TRBV7-2 and TRBJ1-1, with TRBD1 as a possible D gene (5 bases). Germline V gene sequence: CDR1 SGHTA, CDR2 FQGNSA. V lost 6 bases and J 7 bases, leaving 21 bases between the germline ends. CDR3 size: 15 residues. DNA for the CDR3: TGTGCCAGCAGTTGGCGCCCCTCAGTGGACATTGAAGCTTTCTTT. It codes for CASSWRPSVDIEAFF.

The genes are TRBV7-2 and TRBJ1-1; perhaps TRBD1 as D (6 bases). Germline CDR1 reads SGHTA; CDR2 reads FQGNSA. This CDR3 region has 15 residues. Between the trimmed V and J ends, which lost 1 base and 1 base, there was a span of 10 bases. The CDR3: CASSLVLGQNTEAFF. CDR3 in DNA: TGTGCCAGCAGCTTAGTATTGGGACAGAACACTGAAGCTTTCTTT.

The chain recombines TRBV7-3 with TRBJ2-5; TRBD2 is a possible D gene (6 bases). CDR3 length equals 14 residues. Germline values: CDR1 SGHTA, CDR2 FQGTGA. The V gene lost 5 bases and the J gene lost 4 bases, with 14 bases spanning the gap. As DNA, the CDR3 is TGTGCCAGCAGCAGACTAGGCTTGGGAGAGACCCAGTACTTC. It is translated as CASSRLGLGETQYF. The entire variable domain, with the rest obtained from reference TRBV7-3 and TRBJ2-5, is as follows: GAGVSQTPSNKVTEKGKYVELRCDPISGHTALYWYRQSLGQGPEFLIYFQGTGAADDSGLPNDRFFAVRPEGSVSTLKIQRTERGDSAVYLCASSRLGLGETQYFGPGTRLLVL.

The DNA of the CDR3 is TGTGCCAGCAGTGGGGGGCTAGCTGATAATGAGCAGTTCTTC. Its protein product is CASSGGLADNEQFF. The chain uses TRBV9 and TRBJ2-1; D may correspond to TRBD1 or TRBD2 (6 bases each). Germline values: CDR1 SGDLS, CDR2 YYNGEE. Trimming removed 5 bases from V and 7 bases from J, with 16 bases in between. This CDR3 contains 14 residues.

This chain connects TRBV9 to TRBJ2-2; a weak D match, TRBD2 (5 bases). V shed 2 bases and J shed 8 bases, with 16 bases lying between them. This CDR3 has 15 residues. Germline V gene data show CDR1 as SGDLS and CDR2 as YYNGEE. The DNA of the CDR3 is TGTGCCAGCAGCGTCGAGGGCAGGTTTAGTGGGGAGCTGTTTTTT. It encodes CASSVEGRFSGELFF.

The chain uses TRBV4-1 and TRBJ2-3; D may match TRBD1 or TRBD2 (6 bases each). The V and J ends lost 5 bases and 10 bases respectively, with 19 bases between them. In germline, CDR1 is MGHRA, CDR2 YSYEKL. The CDR3 contains 14 residues. The CDR3 spells CASSGGLGPPAQYF. As DNA, the CDR3 is TGCGCCAGCAGCGGGGGGCTAGGACCTCCGGCGCAGTATTTT.

On this clone: The junction does not match germline at one end; this may be a read error. This sequence joins TRBV7-7 and TRBJ2-5; 8 nucleotides agree with TRBD1. The CDR3 is 15 residues long. Germline lookup yields CDR1 SSHAT and CDR2 FNYEAQ (reference sequence). CDR3 nucleotides: TGTGCTAGCAGCTTAGCGACAGGGGCGGGAGAGACCCAGTACTTC. Amino acids: CASSLATGAGETQYF. Full variable domain (outside the CDR3, taken from reference TRBV7-7 and TRBJ2-5): GAGVSQSPRYKVTKRGQDVTLRCDPISSHATLYWYQQALGQGPEFLTYFNYEAQPDKSGLPSDRFSAERPEGSISTLTIQRTEQRDSAMYRCASSLATGAGETQYFGPGTRLLVL.

Points on this clone: At the DNA level, this CDR3 is encoded by other sequences in the same sample as well. CDR3 loop: CASSLGQGTDTQYF. The CDR3 bases are TGTGCCAGCAGCTTGGGACAGGGCACAGATACGCAGTATTTT. This rearrangement joins TRBV7-9 to TRBJ2-3, with 8 bases identical to TRBD1. V shed 3 bases and J 1 base; nucleotides not matched to a gene: 0. Germline CDR1 and CDR2: SEHNR and FQNEAQ (reference sequence). The CDR3 contains 14 residues. The full variable domain, rest sourced from reference TRBV7-9 and TRBJ2-3, is DTGVSQNPRHKITKRGQNVTFRCDPISEHNRLYWYRQTLGQGPEFLTYFQNEAQLEKSRLLSDRFSAERPKGSFSTLEIQRTEQGDSAMYLCASSLGQGTDTQYFGPGTRLTVL.

The chain uses TRBV6-5 and TRBJ2-7, with TRBD1 identical over 9 bases. Per the germline V gene, CDR1 is MNHEY and CDR2 is SVGAGI. CDR3 length: 15 residues. The ends lost 5 bases at V and 5 bases at J; junction bases unmatched: 10. The CDR3 DNA reads TGTGCCAGCAGTATCACAGGGGGCAGCGCGAACGAGCAGTACTTC. Translated, it gives CASSITGGSANEQYF.

In this sample, this clone turned up a few times. The genes are TRBV6-4 and TRBJ2-4; D is possibly TRBD1 or TRBD2 (5 bases each). Between the trimmed V and J ends, which lost 2 bases and 4 bases, there was a span of 18 bases. CDR1 and CDR2 from the germline V gene are MRHNA and SNTAGT. CDR3 size: 17 residues. CDR3 residues: CASSDRGWAEPKNIQYF. CDR3 coding DNA: TGTGCCAGCAGTGACCGGGGCTGGGCAGAGCCTAAAAACATTCAGTACTTC.

The rearrangement links TRBV18 to TRBJ2-7; 9 nucleotides line up with TRBD1. Per the germline V gene, CDR1 is KGHSH and CDR2 is LQKENI. J gave up 5 bases and V 3 bases, and 5 bases lay outside the gene matches. The CDR3 spans 14 residues. CDR3 protein: CASSPGQGINEQYF. The CDR3, as DNA: TGTGCCAGCTCACCGGGACAGGGTATAAACGAGCAGTACTTC.